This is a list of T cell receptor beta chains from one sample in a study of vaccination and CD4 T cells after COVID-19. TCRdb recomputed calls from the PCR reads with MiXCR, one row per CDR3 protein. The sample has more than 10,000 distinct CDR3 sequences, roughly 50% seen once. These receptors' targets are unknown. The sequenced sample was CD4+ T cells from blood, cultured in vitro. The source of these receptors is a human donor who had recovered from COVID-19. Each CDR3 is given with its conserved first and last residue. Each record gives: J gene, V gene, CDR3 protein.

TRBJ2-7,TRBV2,CASSGGTGTRYEQYF
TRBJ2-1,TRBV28,CASSLASADNEQFF
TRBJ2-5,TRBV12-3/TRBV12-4,CASSPRTAGETQYF
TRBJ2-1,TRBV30,CAWSILANEQFF
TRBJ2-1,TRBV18,CASSPPDYYNEQFF
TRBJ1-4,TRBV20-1,CSARPARTANEKLFF
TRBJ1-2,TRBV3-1,CASSRGQRQGNGYTF
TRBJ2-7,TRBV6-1,CASTTDDSGILAYEQYF
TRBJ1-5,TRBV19,CASSPEGGTGVKQPQHF
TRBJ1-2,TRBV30,CAGGGPGPLYGYTF
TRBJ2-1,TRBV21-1,CASSKKGARIDGDNEQFF
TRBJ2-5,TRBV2,CASNSQGSGGGTQYF
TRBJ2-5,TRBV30,CAWSAHTSGEETQYF
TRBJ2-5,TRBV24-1,CATSDTTVEETQYF
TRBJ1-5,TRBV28,CASRSPGPLLEPQHF
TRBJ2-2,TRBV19,CASKALVPNTGELFF
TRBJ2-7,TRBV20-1,CSAAAPLGTDYEQYF
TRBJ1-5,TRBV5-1,CASSAGTGGGQPQHF
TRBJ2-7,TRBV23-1,CASTQCTGGYEQYF
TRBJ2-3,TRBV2,CASGGLASTDTQYF
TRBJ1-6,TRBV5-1,CASSQGIRSPLHF
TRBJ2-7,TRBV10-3,CAISEDLYEQYF
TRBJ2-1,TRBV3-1,CASSQDSSWFNEQFF
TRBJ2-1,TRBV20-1,CSANPPGRIYEQFF
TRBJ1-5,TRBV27,CASSQRGHNNQPQHF
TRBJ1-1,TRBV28,CASSLRAGEVKAFF
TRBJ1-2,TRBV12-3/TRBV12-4,CASSLSRAVGGYTF
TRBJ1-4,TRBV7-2,CASSYAPQGGGKKLFF
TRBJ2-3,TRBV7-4,CASSSTLQLGAVNTQYF
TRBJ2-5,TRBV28,CASSLARQYSFHETQYF
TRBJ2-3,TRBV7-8,CASSLRSPGGPGDTQYF
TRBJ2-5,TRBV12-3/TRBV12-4,CASSLGLPRQGFQETQYF
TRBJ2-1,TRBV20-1,CSARDIQRSYNEQFF
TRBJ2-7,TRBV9,CASSVATEREQYF
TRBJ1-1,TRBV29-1,CSVASGLNTEAFF